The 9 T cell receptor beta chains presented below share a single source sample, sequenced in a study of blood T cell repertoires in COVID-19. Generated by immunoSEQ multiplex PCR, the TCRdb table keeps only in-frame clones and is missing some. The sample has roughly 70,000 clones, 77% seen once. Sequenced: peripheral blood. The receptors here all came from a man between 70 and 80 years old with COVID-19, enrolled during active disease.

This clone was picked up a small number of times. CDR3 in DNA: TGCGCCAGCAGCCAAGATTTACAGGATAGCAATCAGCCCCAGCATTTT. It specifies CASSQDLQDSNQPQHF. The chain has TRBV4-3 and TRBJ1-5; D might be TRBD1 (5 bases). Trimming removed 0 bases at V and 0 bases at J, with 9 bases between. CDR3 length equals 16 residues. Germline V lookup: CDR1 LGHNA, CDR2 YSLEER.

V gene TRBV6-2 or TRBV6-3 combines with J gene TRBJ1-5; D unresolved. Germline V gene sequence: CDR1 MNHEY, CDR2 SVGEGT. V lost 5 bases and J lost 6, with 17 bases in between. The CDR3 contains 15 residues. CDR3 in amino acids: CASSITLRVGQPQHF. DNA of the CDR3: TGTGCCAGCAGTATTACCTTGAGGGTAGGTCAGCCCCAGCATTTT.

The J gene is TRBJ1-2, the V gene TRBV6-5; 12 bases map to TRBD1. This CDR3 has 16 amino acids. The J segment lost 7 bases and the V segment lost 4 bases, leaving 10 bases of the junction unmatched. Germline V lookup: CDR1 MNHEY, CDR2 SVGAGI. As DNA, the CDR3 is TGTGCCAGCAGTTTGCCCGGGACAGGGGGCAAGGTTGGCTACACCTTC. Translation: CASSLPGTGGKVGYTF.

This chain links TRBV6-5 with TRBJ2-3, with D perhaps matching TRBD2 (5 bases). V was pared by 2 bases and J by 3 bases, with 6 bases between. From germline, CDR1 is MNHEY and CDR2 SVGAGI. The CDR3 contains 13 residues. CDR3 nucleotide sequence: TGTGCCAGCAGTTACCCGGGAACAGATACGCAGTATTTT. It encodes CASSYPGTDTQYF.

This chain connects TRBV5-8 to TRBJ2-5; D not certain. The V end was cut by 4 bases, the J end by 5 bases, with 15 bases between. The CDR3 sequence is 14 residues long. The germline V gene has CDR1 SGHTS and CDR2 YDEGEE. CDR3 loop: CASSARSTRETQYF. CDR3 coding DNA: TGTGCCAGCAGCGCGAGATCAACCCGGGAGACCCAGTACTTC.

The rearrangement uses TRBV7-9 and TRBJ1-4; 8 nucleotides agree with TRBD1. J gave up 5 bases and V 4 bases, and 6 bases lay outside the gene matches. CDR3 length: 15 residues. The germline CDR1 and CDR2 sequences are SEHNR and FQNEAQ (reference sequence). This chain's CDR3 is CASSSNRGRNEKLFF. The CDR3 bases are TGTGCCAGCAGCTCAAACAGGGGGAGGAATGAAAAACTGTTTTTT.

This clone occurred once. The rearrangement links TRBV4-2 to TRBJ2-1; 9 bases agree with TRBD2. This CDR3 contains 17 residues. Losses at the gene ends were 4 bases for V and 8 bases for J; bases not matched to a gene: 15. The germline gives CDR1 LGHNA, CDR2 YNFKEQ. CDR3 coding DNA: TGTGCCAGCAGCCCAGAGGTAGCGGGAGATAGGGTCCATGAGCAGTTCTTC. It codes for CASSPEVAGDRVHEQFF.

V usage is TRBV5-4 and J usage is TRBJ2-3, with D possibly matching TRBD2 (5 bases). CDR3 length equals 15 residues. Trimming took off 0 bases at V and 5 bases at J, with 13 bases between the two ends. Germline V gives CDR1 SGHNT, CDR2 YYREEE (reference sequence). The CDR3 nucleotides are TGTGCCAGCAGCTTGGCCGGGGATTGGGTAGATACGCAGTATTTT. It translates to CASSLAGDWVDTQYF.

CDR3 in amino acids: CASSWTSGSYEQYF. CDR3 bases: TGTGCCAGCAGCTGGACTAGCGGGAGCTACGAGCAGTACTTC. This rearrangement joins TRBV14 to TRBJ2-7; TRBD2 matches at 13 bases. CDR1 is SGHDN and CDR2 is FVKESK in the germline V gene. The V and J ends lost 5 bases and 3 bases, in that order; junction bases with no gene match: 1. The CDR3 loop spans 14 amino acids.